One and the same sample provided the 6 T cell receptor beta chains below, sequenced in a study of CD8 T cells in ankylosing spondylitis. A single record per CDR3 protein comes from TCRdb applying MiXCR to the 5' RACE reads. The data hold about 340,000 distinct CDR3 sequences, with 20% observed a single time. Sequencing used blood, either unsorted or a sorted T cell fraction (not recorded which). These receptors were taken from a male donor with ankylosing spondylitis or in good health (not recorded which).

This clonotype occurred once. The V call is TRBV29-1, the J call TRBJ2-7; the D gene is possibly TRBD2 (5 bases). Germline CDR1 SQVTM, CDR2 ANQGSEA. CDR3 size: 13 residues. Trimming cost V 4 bases and J 5 bases, with 15 bases left between them. The CDR3 DNA is TGCAGCGTTGCCCACCCCGGGGTCCACGAGCAGTACTTC. Translating gives CSVAHPGVHEQYF.

The genes are TRBV29-1 and TRBJ2-1; 8 nucleotides align to TRBD2. CDR3 length: 13 amino acids. Trimming cost V 3 bases and J 8 bases; bases outside gene matches: 6. The germline V gene encodes CDR1 SQVTM and CDR2 ANQGSEA. CDR3 DNA: TGCAGCGTTGACGGGGACGGGAGGGATGAGCAGTTCTTC. The encoded protein is CSVDGDGRDEQFF.

This chain joins TRBV12-3 or TRBV12-4 and TRBJ1-1; D is undetermined. The V gene lost 3 bases and the J gene lost 4 bases, with 15 bases spanning the gap. This CDR3 region has 15 residues. CDR3 amino acids: CASSFSTFGGTEAFF. CDR3 in DNA: TGTGCCAGCAGTTTCAGCACGTTCGGCGGCACTGAAGCTTTCTTT.

V gene TRBV6-1 combines with J gene TRBJ2-5; D unresolved. The CDR3 runs to 13 residues. The germline V and J ends were trimmed by 4 bases and 5 bases, with 11 bases remaining between them. CDR1 MNHNS and CDR2 SASEGT come from the germline V gene. The CDR3 nucleotides read TGTGCCAGCAGTGTGCCCCCCTGGGAGACCCAGTACTTC. This encodes CASSVPPWETQYF.

This clonotype was counted a few times. This rearrangement joins TRBV25-1 to TRBJ2-5, with TRBD2 identical over 8 bases. Trimming cost V 1 base and J 1 base; bases outside gene matches: 8. The CDR3 has 17 residues. CDR1 is MGHDK, CDR2 SYGVNS, per germline. The CDR3 DNA sequence: TGTGCCAGCAGTGAATTGCGGAGCGGGGGATCCCAAGAGACCCAGTACTTC. Translation: CASSELRSGGSQETQYF.

This clonotype turned up a few times. CDR3 sequence: CASTPDNTGELFF. The CDR3 DNA is TGTGCCAGCACCCCGGACAACACCGGGGAGCTGTTTTTT. The J gene is TRBJ2-2, the V gene TRBV12-3 or TRBV12-4; D call uncertain. V was cut by 7 bases and J by 2 bases, with 8 bases left in between. This CDR3 is built from 13 residues.